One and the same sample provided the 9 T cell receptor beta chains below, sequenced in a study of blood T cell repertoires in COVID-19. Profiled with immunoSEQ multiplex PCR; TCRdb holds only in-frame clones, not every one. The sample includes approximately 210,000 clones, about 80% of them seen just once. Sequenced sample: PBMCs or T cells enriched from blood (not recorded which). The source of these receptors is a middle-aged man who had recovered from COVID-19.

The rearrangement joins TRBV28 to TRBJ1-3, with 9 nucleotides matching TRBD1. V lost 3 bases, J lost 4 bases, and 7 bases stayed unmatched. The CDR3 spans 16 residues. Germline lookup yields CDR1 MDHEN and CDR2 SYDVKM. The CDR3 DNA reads TGTGCCAGCAGTTTGACCGGGACAGGGATAGGAAACACCATATATTTT. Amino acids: CASSLTGTGIGNTIYF.

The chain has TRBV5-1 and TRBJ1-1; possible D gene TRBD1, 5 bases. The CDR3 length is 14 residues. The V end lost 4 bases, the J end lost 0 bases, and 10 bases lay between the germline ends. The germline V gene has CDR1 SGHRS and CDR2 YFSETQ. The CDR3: CASSSDSMNTEAFF. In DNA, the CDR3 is TGCGCCAGCAGCAGTGACAGCATGAACACTGAAGCTTTCTTT.

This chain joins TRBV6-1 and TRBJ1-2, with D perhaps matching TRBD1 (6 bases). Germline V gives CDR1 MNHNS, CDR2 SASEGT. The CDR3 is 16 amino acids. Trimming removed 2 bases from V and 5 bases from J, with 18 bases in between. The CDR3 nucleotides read TGTGCCAGCAGTGAAAACAGGGATTCCCCGATGTATGGCTACACCTTC. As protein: CASSENRDSPMYGYTF.

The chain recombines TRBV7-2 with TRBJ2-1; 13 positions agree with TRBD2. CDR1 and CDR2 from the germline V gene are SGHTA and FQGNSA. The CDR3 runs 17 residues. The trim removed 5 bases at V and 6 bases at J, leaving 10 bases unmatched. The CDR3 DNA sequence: TGTGCCAGCAGCGGAAGGACTAGCGGGGGCCTAGTCAATGAGCAGTTCTTC. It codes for CASSGRTSGGLVNEQFF.

CDR3 nucleotides: TGTGCCAGCTCACTCACAGGAACCTACAATGAGCAGTTCTTC. It translates to CASSLTGTYNEQFF. The gene calls are TRBV18 and TRBJ2-1; D is possibly TRBD1 (5 bases). Germline assignment: CDR1 KGHSH and CDR2 LQKENI. Trimming removed 4 bases at V and 2 bases at J, with 9 bases between. This CDR3 has 14 amino acids.

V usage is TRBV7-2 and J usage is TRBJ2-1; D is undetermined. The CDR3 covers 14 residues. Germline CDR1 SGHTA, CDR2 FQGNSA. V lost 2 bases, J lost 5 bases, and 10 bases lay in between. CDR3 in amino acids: CASSLLRTNNEQFF. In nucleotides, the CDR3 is TGTGCCAGCAGCTTATTACGAACAAACAATGAGCAGTTCTTC.

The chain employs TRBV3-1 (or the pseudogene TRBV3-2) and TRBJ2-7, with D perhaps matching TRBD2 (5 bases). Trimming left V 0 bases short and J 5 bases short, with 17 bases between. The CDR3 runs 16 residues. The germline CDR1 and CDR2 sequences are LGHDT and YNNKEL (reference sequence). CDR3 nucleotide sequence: TGTGCCAGCAGCCAAGATGTGGGGATTAGACTACACGAGCAGTACTTC. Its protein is CASSQDVGIRLHEQYF.

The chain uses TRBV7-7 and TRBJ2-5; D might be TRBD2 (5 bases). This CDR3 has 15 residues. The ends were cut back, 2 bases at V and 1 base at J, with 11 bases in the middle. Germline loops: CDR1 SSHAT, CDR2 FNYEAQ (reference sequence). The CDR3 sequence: CASSLLSLAQETQYF. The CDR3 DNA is TGTGCCAGCAGCTTACTCTCCCTAGCCCAAGAGACCCAGTACTTC.

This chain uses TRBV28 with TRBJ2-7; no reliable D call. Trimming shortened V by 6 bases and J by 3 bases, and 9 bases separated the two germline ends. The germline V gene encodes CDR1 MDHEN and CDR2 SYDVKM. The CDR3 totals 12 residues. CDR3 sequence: CASRSRSYEQYF. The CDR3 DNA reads TGTGCCAGCAGAAGTCGGAGCTACGAGCAGTACTTC.